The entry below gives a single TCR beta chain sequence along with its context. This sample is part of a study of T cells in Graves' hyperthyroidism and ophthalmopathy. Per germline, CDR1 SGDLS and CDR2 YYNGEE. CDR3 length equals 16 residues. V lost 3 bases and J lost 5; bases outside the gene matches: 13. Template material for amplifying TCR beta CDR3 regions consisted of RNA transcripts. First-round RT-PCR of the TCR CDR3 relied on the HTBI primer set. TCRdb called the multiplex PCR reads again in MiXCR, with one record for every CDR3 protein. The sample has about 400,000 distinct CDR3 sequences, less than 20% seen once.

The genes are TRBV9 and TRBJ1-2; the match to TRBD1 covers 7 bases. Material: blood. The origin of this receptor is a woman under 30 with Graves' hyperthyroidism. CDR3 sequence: CASSDPNTGDVYGYTF. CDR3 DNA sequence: TGTGCCAGCAGCGACCCTAACACAGGGGATGTTTATGGCTACACCTTC.